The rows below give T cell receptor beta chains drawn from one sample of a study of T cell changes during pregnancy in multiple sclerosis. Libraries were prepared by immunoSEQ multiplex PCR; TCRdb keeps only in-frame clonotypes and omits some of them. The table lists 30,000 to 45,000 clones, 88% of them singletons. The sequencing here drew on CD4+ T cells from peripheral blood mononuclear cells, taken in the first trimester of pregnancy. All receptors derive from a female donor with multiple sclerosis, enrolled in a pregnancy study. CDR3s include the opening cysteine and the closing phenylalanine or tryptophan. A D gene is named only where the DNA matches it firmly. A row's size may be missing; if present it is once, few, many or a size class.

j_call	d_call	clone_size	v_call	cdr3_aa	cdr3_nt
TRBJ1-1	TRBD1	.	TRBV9	CASSSTTRGTEAFF	TGTGCCAGCAGCTCAACGACCAGGGGGACTGAAGCTTTCTTT
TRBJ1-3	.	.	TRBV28	CASSSGVEVGTIYF	TGTGCCAGCAGTTCGGGGGTAGAGGTGGGCACCATATATTTT
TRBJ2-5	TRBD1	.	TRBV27	CASSFMRTGGFWETQYF	TGTGCCAGCAGTTTTATGCGGACAGGGGGCTTTTGGGAGACCCAGTACTTC
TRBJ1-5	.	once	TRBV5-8	CASSYAGTTNQPQHF	TGTGCCAGCAGCTATGCCGGGACTACCAATCAGCCCCAGCATTTT
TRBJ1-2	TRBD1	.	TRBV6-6	CASMRRGDGYTF	TGTGCCAGCATGCGCAGGGGGGATGGCTACACCTTC
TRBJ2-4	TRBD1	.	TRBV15	CATSRDTGGMKIAKNIQYF	TGTGCCACCAGCAGAGATACAGGGGGCATGAAGATAGCCAAAAACATTCAGTACTTC
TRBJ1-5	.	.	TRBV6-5	CASRDSPELPQHF	TGTGCCAGCAGGGACAGTCCGGAATTGCCCCAGCATTTT
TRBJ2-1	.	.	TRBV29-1	CSVDSAGVDNEQFF	TGCAGCGTTGATTCGGCAGGGGTTGATAATGAGCAGTTCTTC
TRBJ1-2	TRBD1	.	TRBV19	CASSIDGQGGYTF	TGTGCCAGTAGTATAGATGGACAGGGGGGCTACACCTTC
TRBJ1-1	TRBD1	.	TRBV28	CASSLSLGAGGKAFF	TGTGCCAGCAGTTTAAGCCTCGGGGCAGGGGGCAAAGCTTTCTTT
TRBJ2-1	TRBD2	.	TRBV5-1	CASSTLAGDYNEQFF	TGCGCCAGCAGCACACTAGCGGGAGACTACAATGAGCAGTTCTTC
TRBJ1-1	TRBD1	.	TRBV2	CASINRQGGAEAFF	TGTGCCAGCATCAATCGACAGGGAGGTGCTGAAGCTTTCTTT
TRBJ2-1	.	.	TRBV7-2	CASSSGAPGNEQFF	TGTGCCAGCAGCTCCGGTGCGCCGGGCAATGAGCAGTTCTTC
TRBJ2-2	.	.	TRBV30	CAWKGGRTANTGELFF	TGTGCCTGGAAAGGGGGAAGGACCGCGAACACCGGGGAGCTGTTTTTT
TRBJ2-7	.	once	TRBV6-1	CASRGVTYEQYF	TGTGCCAGCAGAGGGGTCACCTACGAGCAGTACTTC
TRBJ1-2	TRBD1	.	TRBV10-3	CAISDPDRASGYGYTF	TGTGCCATCAGTGACCCAGACAGGGCAAGTGGCTATGGCTACACCTTC
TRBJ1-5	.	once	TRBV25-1	CASGRAWSNQPQHF	TGTGCCAGTGGGAGGGCTTGGAGCAATCAGCCCCAGCATTTT
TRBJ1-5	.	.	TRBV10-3	CAINGSDNQPQHF	TGTGCCATCAATGGTTCAGACAATCAGCCCCAGCATTTT
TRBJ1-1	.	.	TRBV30	CAWSVPKGKAFF	TGTGCCTGGAGTGTACCCAAGGGGAAAGCTTTCTTT
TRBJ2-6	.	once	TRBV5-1	CASSLTQTGANVLTF	TGCGCCAGCAGCTTAACACAGACTGGGGCCAACGTCCTGACTTTC
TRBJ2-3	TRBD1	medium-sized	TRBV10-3	CAISQTGVTDTQYF	TGTGCCATCAGCCAGACAGGGGTCACAGATACGCAGTATTTT
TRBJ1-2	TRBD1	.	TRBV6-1	CASGTEGFYGYTF	TGTGCCTCAGGGACAGAAGGTTTCTATGGCTACACCTTC
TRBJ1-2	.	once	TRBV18	CASSPGQGEVGYTF	TGTGCCAGCTCACCAGGCCAGGGCGAAGTGGGCTACACCTTC
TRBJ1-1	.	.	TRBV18	CASSSKGTEAFF	TGTGCCAGCTCGTCGAAGGGGACTGAAGCTTTCTTT
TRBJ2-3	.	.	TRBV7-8	CASSPWGVGDTQYF	TGTGCCAGCAGCCCGTGGGGCGTTGGAGATACGCAGTATTTT
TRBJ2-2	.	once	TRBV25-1	CASSGYSFANTGELFF	TGTGCCAGCAGCGGTTACAGCTTTGCGAACACCGGGGAGCTGTTTTTT
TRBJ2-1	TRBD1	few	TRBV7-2	CASSRDRGPRGEQFF	TGTGCCAGCAGCCGGGACAGGGGCCCTCGAGGTGAGCAGTTCTTC
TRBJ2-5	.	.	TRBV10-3	CAISESTNRETQYF	TGTGCCATCAGTGAGTCTACGAACCGGGAGACCCAGTACTTC
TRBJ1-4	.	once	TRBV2	CASRLDSGNEKLFF	TGTGCCAGCAGGTTAGACAGTGGGAATGAAAAACTGTTTTTT
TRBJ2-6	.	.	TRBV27	CASSMTLDKFSGANVLTF	TGTGCCAGCAGTATGACCTTGGACAAATTCTCTGGGGCCAACGTCCTGACTTTC
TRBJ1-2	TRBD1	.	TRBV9	CASSGQGSLHGYTF	TGTGCCAGCAGCGGACAGGGGTCTCTCCATGGCTACACCTTC
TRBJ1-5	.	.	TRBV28	CASFRVRQPQHF	TGTGCCAGCTTCAGGGTCCGGCAGCCCCAGCATTTT
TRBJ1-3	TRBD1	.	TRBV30	CAWSPHSMTGTAIYF	TGTGCCTGGAGTCCACATTCTATGACAGGGACGGCCATATATTTT
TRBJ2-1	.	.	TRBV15	CATSAGYNEQFF	TGTGCCACCAGTGCCGGGTACAATGAGCAGTTCTTC
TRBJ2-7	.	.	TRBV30	CAWSVRRFSYEQYF	TGTGCCTGGAGTGTACGGAGGTTCAGCTACGAGCAGTACTTC
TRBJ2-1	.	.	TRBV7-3	CASSAEQGLLGNEQFF	TGTGCCAGCAGCGCCGAACAGGGTCTGCTAGGCAATGAGCAGTTCTTC
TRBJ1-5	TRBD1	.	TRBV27	CASSLLRGALSDRGPSNQPQHF	TGTGCCAGCAGTTTATTACGCGGGGCTCTATCCGACAGGGGGCCGAGCAATCAGCCCCAGCATTTT
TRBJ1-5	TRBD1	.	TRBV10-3	CAISPDRRNQPQHF	TGTGCCATCAGTCCGGACAGGCGCAATCAGCCCCAGCATTTT
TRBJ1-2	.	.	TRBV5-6	CASSLDRSLYGYTF	TGTGCCAGCAGCTTGGACAGGAGCCTCTATGGCTACACCTTC
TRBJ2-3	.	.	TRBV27	CASSLAGAAFTDTQYF	TGTGCCAGCAGTTTGGCAGGGGCCGCGTTCACAGATACGCAGTATTTT
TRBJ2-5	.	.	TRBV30	CAWGAGATETQYF	TGTGCCTGGGGGGCGGGGGCCACAGAGACCCAGTACTTC
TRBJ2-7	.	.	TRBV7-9	CASSLSSYEQYF	TGTGCCAGCAGCCTATCGTCCTACGAGCAGTACTTC
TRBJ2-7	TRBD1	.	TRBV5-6	CASSLDRGREQYF	TGTGCCAGCAGCTTGGACAGGGGGCGCGAGCAGTACTTC
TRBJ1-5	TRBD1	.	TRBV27	CASSRARGTGQPQHF	TGTGCCAGCAGTCGCGCCCGGGGGACAGGTCAGCCCCAGCATTTT
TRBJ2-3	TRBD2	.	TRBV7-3	CASSLPGLAHTDTQYF	TGTGCCAGCAGCTTACCGGGACTAGCGCACACAGATACGCAGTATTTT
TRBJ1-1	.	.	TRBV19	CASSATRNTEAFF	TGTGCCAGTAGTGCGACACGGAACACTGAAGCTTTCTTT